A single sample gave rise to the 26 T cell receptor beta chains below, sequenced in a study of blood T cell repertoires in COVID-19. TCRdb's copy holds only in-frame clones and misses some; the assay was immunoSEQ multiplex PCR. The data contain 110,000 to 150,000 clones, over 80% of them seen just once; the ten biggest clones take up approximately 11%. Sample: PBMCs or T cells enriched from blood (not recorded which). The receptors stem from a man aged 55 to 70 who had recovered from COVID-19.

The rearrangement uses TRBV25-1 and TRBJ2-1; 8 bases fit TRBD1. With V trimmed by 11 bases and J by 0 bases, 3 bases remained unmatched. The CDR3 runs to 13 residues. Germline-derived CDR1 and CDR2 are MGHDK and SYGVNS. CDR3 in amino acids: CAAGGFSYNEQFF. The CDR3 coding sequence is TGTGCCGCAGGGGGCTTCTCCTACAATGAGCAGTTCTTC.

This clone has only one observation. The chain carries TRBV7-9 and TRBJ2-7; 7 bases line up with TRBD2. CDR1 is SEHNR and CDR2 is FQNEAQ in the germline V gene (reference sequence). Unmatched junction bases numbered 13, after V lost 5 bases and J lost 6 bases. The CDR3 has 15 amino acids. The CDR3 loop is CASSTLGGKAAEQYF. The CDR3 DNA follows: TGTGCCAGCAGCACTTTGGGGGGGAAAGCGGCCGAGCAGTACTTC.

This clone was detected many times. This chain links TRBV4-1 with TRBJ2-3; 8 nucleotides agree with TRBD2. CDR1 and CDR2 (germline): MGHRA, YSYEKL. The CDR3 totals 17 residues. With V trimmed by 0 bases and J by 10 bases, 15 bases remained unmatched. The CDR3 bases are TGCGCCAGCAGCCAAGATGGGCTAGCGGGTCGAGGGGAAGCGCAGTATTTT. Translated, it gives CASSQDGLAGRGEAQYF.

The CDR3 loop is CASSSETSPNEQFF. CDR3 in DNA: TGTGCCAGCAGTTCCGAGACTAGCCCCAATGAGCAGTTCTTC. This sequence joins TRBV6-5 and TRBJ2-1, with TRBD2 identical over 7 bases. Germline loops: CDR1 MNHEY, CDR2 SVGAGI. The CDR3 is 14 amino acids. V lost 4 bases and J lost 6; bases outside the gene matches: 6.

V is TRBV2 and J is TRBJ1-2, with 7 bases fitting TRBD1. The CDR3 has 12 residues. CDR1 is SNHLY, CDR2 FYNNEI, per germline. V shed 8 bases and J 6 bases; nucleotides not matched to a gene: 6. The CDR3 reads CASGSGTDGYTF. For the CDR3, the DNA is TGTGCCAGCGGCTCCGGGACAGATGGCTACACCTTC.

The CDR3 reads CASSSGQLYGYTF. CDR3 DNA: TGTGCCAGCAGCTCGGGACAGCTCTATGGCTACACCTTC. The chain joins TRBV12-3 or TRBV12-4 to TRBJ1-2; 7 nucleotides agree with TRBD1. CDR3 size: 13 residues. Germline trimming cut 6 bases from V and 4 bases from J; bases unmatched to any gene: 5.

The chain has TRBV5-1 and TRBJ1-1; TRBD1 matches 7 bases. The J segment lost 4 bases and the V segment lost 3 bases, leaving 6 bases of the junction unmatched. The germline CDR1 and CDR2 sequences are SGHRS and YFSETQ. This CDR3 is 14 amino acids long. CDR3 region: CASSSTGISTEAFF. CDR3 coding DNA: TGCGCCAGCAGCTCGACAGGGATTAGCACTGAAGCTTTCTTT.

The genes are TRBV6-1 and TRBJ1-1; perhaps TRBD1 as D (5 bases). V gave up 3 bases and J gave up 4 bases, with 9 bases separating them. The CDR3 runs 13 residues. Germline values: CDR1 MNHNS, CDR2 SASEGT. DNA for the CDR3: TGTGCCAGCAGTGAGACAGTCTCCACTGAAGCTTTCTTT. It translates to CASSETVSTEAFF.

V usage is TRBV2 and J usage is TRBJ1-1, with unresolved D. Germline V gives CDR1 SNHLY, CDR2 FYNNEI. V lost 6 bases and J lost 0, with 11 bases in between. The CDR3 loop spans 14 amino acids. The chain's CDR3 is CASRPQRLNTEAFF. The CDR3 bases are TGTGCCAGCAGACCTCAACGGTTGAACACTGAAGCTTTCTTT.

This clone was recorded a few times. The CDR3 sequence is CASSPGGVADSPLHF. Written as DNA, the CDR3 is TGCGCCAGCAGCCCGGGGGGGGTGGCGGATTCACCCCTCCACTTT. V gene TRBV5-1 combines with J gene TRBJ1-6, with D possibly matching TRBD1 (5 bases). The CDR3 contains 15 residues. V was clipped by 4 bases and J by 8 bases, with 16 bases between them. The germline gives CDR1 SGHRS, CDR2 YFSETQ.

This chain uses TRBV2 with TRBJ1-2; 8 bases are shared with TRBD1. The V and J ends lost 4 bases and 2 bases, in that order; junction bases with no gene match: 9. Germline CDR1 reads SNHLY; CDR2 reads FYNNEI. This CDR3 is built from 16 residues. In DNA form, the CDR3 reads TGTGCCAGCAGTGGCGTACCGGGACAGGCCAACTATGGCTACACCTTC. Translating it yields CASSGVPGQANYGYTF.

The CDR3 DNA reads TGTGCCAGCAGTCCCACCATAGGCGGCGGGGCTAATGAAAAACTGTTTTTT. It encodes CASSPTIGGGANEKLFF. The J gene is TRBJ1-4, the V gene TRBV27; no clear D gene. Germline assignment: CDR1 MNHEY and CDR2 SMNVEV (reference sequence). V lost 5 bases and J 3 bases, leaving 19 bases between the germline ends. The CDR3 is made up of 17 amino acids.

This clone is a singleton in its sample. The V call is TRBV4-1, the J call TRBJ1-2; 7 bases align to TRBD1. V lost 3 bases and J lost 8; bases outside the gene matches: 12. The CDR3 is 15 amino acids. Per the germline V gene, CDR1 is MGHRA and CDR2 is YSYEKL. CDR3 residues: CASSHPDRAYWGYTF. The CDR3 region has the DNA TGCGCCAGCAGCCACCCCGACAGGGCCTACTGGGGCTACACCTTC.

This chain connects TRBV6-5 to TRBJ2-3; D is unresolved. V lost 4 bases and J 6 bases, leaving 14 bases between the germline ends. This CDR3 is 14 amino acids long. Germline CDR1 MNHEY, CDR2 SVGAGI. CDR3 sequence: CASSSPLTGDTQYF. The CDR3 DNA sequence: TGTGCCAGCAGTTCCCCGTTGACTGGGGATACGCAGTATTTT.

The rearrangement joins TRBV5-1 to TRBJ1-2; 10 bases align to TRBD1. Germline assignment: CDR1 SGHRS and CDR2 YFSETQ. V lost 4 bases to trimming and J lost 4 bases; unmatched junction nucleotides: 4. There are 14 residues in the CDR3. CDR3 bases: TGCGCCAGCAGCACGGGACAGGGGCTCTATGGCTACACCTTC. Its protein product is CASSTGQGLYGYTF.

The CDR3 region has the DNA TGCGCCAGCAGCTCTCTGGACAGGGGAGGGGGCTACACCTTC. Translation gives CASSSLDRGGGYTF. The V call is TRBV5-1, the J call TRBJ1-2; 9 bases agree with TRBD1. This CDR3 is built from 14 residues. V lost 3 bases, J lost 8 bases, and 8 bases stayed unmatched. The germline V gene has CDR1 SGHRS and CDR2 YFSETQ.

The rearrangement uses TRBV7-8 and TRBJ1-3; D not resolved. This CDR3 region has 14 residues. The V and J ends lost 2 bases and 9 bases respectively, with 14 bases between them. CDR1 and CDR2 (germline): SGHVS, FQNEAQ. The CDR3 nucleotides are TGTGCCAGCAGCTTAACGCCCGAGGGATCCACCATATATTTT. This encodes CASSLTPEGSTIYF. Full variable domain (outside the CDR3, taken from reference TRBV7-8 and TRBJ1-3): GAGVSQSPRYKVAKRGQDVALRCDPISGHVSLFWYQQALGQGPEFLTYFQNEAQLDKSGLPSDRFFAERPEGSVSTLKIQRTQQEDSAVYLCASSLTPEGSTIYFGEGSWLTVV.

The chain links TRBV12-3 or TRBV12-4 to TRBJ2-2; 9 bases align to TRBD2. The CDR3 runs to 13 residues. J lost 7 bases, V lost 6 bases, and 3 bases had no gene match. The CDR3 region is CASRGAGGGELFF. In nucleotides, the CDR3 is TGTGCCAGCAGAGGAGCGGGGGGCGGGGAGCTGTTTTTT.

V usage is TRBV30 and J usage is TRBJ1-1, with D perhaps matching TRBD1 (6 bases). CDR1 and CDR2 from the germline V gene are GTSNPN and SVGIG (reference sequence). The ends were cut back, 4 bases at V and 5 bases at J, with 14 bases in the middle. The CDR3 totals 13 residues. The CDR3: CAWNTGMGTEAFF. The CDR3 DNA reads TGTGCCTGGAATACAGGGATGGGGACTGAAGCTTTCTTT.

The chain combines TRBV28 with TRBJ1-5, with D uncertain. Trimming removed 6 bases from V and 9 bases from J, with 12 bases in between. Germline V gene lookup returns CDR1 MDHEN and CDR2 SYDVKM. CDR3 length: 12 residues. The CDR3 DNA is TGTGCCAGCAGGGCCATCATAGCGCCCCAGCATTTT. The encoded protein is CASRAIIAPQHF.

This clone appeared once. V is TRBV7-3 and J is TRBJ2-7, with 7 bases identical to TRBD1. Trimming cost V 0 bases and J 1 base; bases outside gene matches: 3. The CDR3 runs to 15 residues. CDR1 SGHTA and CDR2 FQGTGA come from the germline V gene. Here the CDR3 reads CASSLTAGGSYEQYF. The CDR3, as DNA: TGTGCCAGCAGCTTAACGGCAGGGGGTTCCTACGAGCAGTACTTC.

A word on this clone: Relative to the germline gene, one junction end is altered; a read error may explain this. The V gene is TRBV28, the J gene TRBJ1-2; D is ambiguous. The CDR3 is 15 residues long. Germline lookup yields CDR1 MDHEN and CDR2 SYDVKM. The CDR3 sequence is CASSLSLPGNYGYTF. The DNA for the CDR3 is TGTGCCAGCAGCTTATCACTCCCGGGGAACTATGGCTACACCTTC.

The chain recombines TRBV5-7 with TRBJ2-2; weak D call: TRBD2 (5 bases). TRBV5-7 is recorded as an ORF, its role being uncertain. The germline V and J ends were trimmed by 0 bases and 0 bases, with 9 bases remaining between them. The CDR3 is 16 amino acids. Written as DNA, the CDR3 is TGTGCCAGCAGCTTGGAAAGGACTTCGAACACCGGGGAGCTGTTTTTT. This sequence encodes CASSLERTSNTGELFF.

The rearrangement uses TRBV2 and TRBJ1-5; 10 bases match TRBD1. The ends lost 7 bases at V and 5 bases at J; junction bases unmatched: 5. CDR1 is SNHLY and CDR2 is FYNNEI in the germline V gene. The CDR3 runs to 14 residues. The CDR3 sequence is CASTRDRGYQPQHF. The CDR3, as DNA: TGTGCCAGCACACGGGACAGGGGTTATCAGCCCCAGCATTTT.

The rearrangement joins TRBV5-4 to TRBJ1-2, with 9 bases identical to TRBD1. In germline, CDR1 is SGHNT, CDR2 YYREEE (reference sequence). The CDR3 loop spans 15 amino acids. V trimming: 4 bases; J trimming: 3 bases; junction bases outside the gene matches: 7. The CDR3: CASSKGQGMDYGYTF. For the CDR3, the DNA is TGTGCCAGCAGCAAGGGACAGGGAATGGACTATGGCTACACCTTC.

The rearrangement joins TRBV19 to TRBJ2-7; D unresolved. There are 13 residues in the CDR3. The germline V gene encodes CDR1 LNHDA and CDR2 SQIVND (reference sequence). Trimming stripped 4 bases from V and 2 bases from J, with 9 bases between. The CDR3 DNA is TGTGCCAGTAGTAGCGAAGATACCTACGAGCAGTACTTC. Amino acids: CASSSEDTYEQYF.